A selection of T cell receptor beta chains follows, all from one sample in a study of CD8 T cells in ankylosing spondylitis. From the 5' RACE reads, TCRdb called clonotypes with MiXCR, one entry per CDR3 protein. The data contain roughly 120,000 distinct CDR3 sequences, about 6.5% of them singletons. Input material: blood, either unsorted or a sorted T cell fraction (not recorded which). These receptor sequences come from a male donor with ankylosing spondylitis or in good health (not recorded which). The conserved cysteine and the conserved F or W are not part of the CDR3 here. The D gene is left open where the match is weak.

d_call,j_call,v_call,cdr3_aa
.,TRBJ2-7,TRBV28,ASSLGTGDLYEQY
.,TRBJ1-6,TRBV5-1,ASSLVPDAGALH
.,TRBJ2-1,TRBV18,ASSPRGLPVGYNEQF
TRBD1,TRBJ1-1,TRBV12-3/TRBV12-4,ASRPTGQGHTEAF
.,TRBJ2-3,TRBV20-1,SVLLASTDTQY
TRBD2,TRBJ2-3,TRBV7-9,ASSVISGINTDTQY
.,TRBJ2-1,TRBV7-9,ASSFRAPSQEEQF
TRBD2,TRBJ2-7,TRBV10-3,AISGGLAGDEQY
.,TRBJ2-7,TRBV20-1,SASLGQIYEQY
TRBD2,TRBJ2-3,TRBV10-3,AIRPTSASTDTQY
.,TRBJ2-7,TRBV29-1,SVGQSHEQY
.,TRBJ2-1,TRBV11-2,ASSLDRTSVNEQF
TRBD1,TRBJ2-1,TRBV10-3,AIRGGTGIGNEQF
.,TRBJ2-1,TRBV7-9,ASSLEEWDEQF
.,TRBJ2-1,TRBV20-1,SASEPRANNEQF
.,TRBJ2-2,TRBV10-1,ASSRRPGTGELF
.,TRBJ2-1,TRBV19,ASSVATAKNEQF
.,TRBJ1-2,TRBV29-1,SVPPRGTNYGYT
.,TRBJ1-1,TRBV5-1,ASSSWGGTEAF
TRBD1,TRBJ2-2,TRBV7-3,ASSRPGTEYTGELF
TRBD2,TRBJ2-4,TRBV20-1,SAGGVAKNIQY